This TCR beta chain stems from a study of Graves' ophthalmopathy and Graves' hyperthyroidism. Study outcomes and limitations: Ophthalmopathy progression cases were predicted by the model with approximately 70% sensitivity and 72% to 80% specificity.

Germline lookup yields CDR1 SNHLY and CDR2 FYNNEI. CDR3 length: 14 residues. Researchers took RNA transcripts and amplified TCR beta CDR3 regions from them. Second-round multiplex PCR came after first-round RT-PCR with HTBI primers. TCRdb analysed the multiplex PCR reads with MiXCR anew, one entry per CDR3 protein. The sample contains fewer than 350,000 distinct CDR3 sequences, around a sixth of which appear only once. Isolation of PBMCs was performed using around 9.1 ml of fresh peripheral blood. This clonotype appeared many times. Antigen unknown. Relative to the germline gene, one junction end is altered; a read error may explain this.

This receptor was taken from an adult man with Graves' ophthalmopathy. The material sequenced was peripheral blood. The chain recombines TRBV2 with TRBJ2-7, with a possible D match to TRBD1 (6 bases). The CDR3 DNA reads as TGTGCCAGCAGAGAAGAAGGGACATCCTACGAGCAGTACTTC. Protein: CASREEGTSYEQYF.